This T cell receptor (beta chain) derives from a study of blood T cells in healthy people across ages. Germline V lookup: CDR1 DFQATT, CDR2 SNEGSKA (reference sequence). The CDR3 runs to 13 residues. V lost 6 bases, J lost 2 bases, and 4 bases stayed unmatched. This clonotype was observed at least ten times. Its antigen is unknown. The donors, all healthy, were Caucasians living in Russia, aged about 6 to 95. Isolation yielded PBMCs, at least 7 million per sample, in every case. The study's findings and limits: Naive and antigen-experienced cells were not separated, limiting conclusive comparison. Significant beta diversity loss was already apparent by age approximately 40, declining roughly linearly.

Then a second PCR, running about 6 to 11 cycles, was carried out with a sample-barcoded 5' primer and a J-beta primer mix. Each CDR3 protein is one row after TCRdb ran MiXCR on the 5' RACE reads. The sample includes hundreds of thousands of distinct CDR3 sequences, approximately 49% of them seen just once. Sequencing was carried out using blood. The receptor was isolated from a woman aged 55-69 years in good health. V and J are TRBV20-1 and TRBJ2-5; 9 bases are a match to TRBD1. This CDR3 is CSAHGQGQETQYF. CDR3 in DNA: TGCAGTGCCCACGGACAGGGGCAAGAGACCCAGTACTTC.